This T cell receptor beta chain was profiled in a study of blood T cell repertoires in COVID-19 (dated by TCRdb to between 2020 and 2021). Describing the broader study: The collaborator samples originated in the United States, Italy and Spain and spanned the acute and convalescent phases of COVID-19. Subjects who had been exposed to COVID-19, were actively infected with it, or had recovered from it provided the deeply sampled blood TCRbeta repertoires that made up the dataset. A freely available public database, intended as a resource for researchers studying the immune response to SARS-CoV-2, is where the repertoires were released. Where available, HLA class I and class II types were taken from metadata supplied by the sample provider and were not determined by assay-based typing. The material from the prospective study consisted of cDNA or gDNA derived from T cells, B-cell-depleted T cells, or PBMCs. A de-identified subject ID, COVID-19 status, age in years and sex were almost always included in the sample metadata. The samples were drawn from the first 160 participants of the ongoing ImmuneRACE study and from 950 to 1,500 subjects provided by 6 global collaborators. The study at large found these results: The amount of clinical and demographic metadata varied by source and participant and was provided uncurated.

Comments on this clone: Its antigen remains undetermined. No per-base quality is available; no much larger clone lies one base away.

The immunoSEQ Assay, a bias-controlled multiplex PCR, was used to amplify TCRbeta CDR3 regions from genomic DNA. The study's processing was this. The number of nucleated cells in each sample was estimated by amplification of reference gene primers within the assay. To quantify the absolute abundance of each unique TCRbeta CDR3 rearrangement, sequence reads were collapsed and filtered. For each sample, productive Simpson clonality was calculated as the square root of Simpson's diversity index over productive rearrangements. As stored in TCRdb, this immuneACCESS dataset retains in-frame rearrangements with V and J assigned. A fraction of the clones does not appear; measured against another copy, unresolved V genes explain less than half of the discrepancy, and the remainder lacks a known reason. V and J calls and clone size are given by that table; D and trimming were obtained from the DNA. The sample table shows some 190,000 clones, and roughly 80% are seen once. Roughly 12% of the sample comes from the top ten.

Each collaborating institution followed its own protocols to collect whole blood in K2EDTA tubes. For TCRbeta analysis, collaborators shipped samples as frozen whole blood, isolated PBMCs, or DNA extracted from either of those sample types. Sequences KGHSH (CDR1) and LQKENI (CDR2) are obtained from the germline V gene. Germline trimming amounts to 2 bases on V and 3 bases on J, with 2 as the count of junction bases outside the gene matches. The CDR3 has 15 amino acids, counting the end cysteine and phenylalanine. The read is trimmed to its CDR3 DNA, 45 bases read in frame from base 1. The sequence is built from TRBV18 and TRBJ1-5, with TRBD1 identical over 9 junction bases. The sequenced sample was peripheral blood. The sequence came from a woman between 45 and 60 years old with acute or convalescent COVID-19. This receptor carries the CDR3 CASSPGTGNNQPQHF. In nucleotides, the sequence is TGTGCCAGCTCACCAGGGACAGGGAACAATCAGCCCCAGCATTTT.